Given below is one T cell receptor (beta chain) in context. The antigen remains unidentified. Germline loops: CDR1 LGHDT, CDR2 YNNKEL (reference sequence). The CDR3 is 15 amino acids. The V gene lost 4 bases and the J gene lost 1 base, with 10 bases spanning the gap. CDR3-region Arm-PCR and iRepertoire HTBI primers produced the TCR beta libraries. TCRdb re-derived calls from the multiplex PCR reads in MiXCR, one entry per CDR3 protein. The repertoire includes roughly 500,000 distinct CDR3 sequences, around 20% of them detected once, and over 7.5% sits in the top ten. Time point defined: persistent/refractory GD, antithyroid drugs over 5 years with positive TRAb. The TCR library was made from RNA extracted from PBMCs. These data come from a study of regulatory T cells in long-lasting Graves disease. Study findings and constraints: Persistent disease preferred TRBV28, TRBJ1-2 and TRBJ2-5.

This receptor was taken from a female donor with Graves disease. Specimen: peripheral blood mononuclear cells (PBMCs), collected when the disease was refractory, from a patient treated with antithyroid drugs. The chain has TRBV3-1 and TRBJ2-2, with D perhaps matching TRBD1 or TRBD2 (5 bases each). CDR3 DNA sequence: TGTGCCAGCAGCCTAGGGACCCTGAACACCGGGGAGCTGTTTTTT. Protein product: CASSLGTLNTGELFF.